This T cell receptor beta chain was identified in a study of early T cells in non-severe SARS-CoV-2 infection (dated by TCRdb to the early 2020s). In the study overall: TCR sequencing used bulk RNA from unsorted whole blood, so alpha and beta chains could not be paired.

The library was built by means of 5' RACE. TCRdb shows the sequencer as NextSeq 500. The TCR library protocol attached unique molecular identifiers to individual cDNA molecules to correct for sequencing error and PCR bias. Sequencing covered both TCR alpha and beta chains, and within each sample the abundances of alpha and beta sequences were tightly co-correlated. The authors' pipeline ran thus. Decombinator V4 was used to annotate TCR sequences for V gene, J gene and CDR3. TCRs were defined as expanded if a significant change between any two time points was detected under a Poisson model with p below 0.0001. Abundances of TCRs were expressed as counts per million after normalisation to the total number of TCRs sequenced in each sample. MAIT TCRs were defined by TRAV1-2 paired with TRAJ12, TRAJ20 or TRAJ33, and iNKT TCRs by TRAV10 paired with TRAJ18. A search of VDJdb, accessed on 1 November 2021, was run for TCRs annotated to CMV, EBV and SARS-CoV-2, with TCRs annotated for multiple antigens excluded. The public reads were run again by TCRdb, first through fastp at Q25 and then through MiXCR, and only productive beta chains were kept. A single entry per CDR3 protein holds the most common genes and DNA from its merged rows. TCRdb's processing, not the authors', yielded these V and J calls. This sample gives roughly 93,000 distinct CDR3 sequences in total; approximately 10% of them show up just once. The top ten clones comprise 4.5% to 5.5% of the sample.

Points on this clonotype: Its target antigen remains unknown. No base-level quality is on record; no much larger clone is a single base apart.

The CDR3 numbers 15 residues from cysteine through phenylalanine. Of the read, only the CDR3 DNA is kept; its 45 bases are in frame from base 1. The junction shows trimming of 2 bases on V and 5 bases on J, and the gene matches do not reach 7 bases of it. The germline V gene (reference sequence) gives CDR1 as GTSNPN and CDR2 as SVGIG. The paper's findings and limits, for the study overall: VDJdb matching was skewed toward anti-spike CD8 responses, so virus-specific expansions were likely underestimated and private and CD4 specificities were missed.

Set within a cohort of healthcare workers in London, UK, this nested case-control study involved weekly PCR testing of nasopharyngeal swabs along with blood sampling. Healthcare workers were enrolled in the week of the UK lockdown, from 23 to 31 March 2020, and were followed every week for up to 16 weeks. Sequenced material: whole blood. Recombination joined TRBV30 with TRBJ1-5; TRBD1 lines up with 9 middle nucleotides. The receptor was isolated from an adult who was a healthcare worker with PCR-confirmed SARS-CoV-2 infection or an uninfected control (not recorded which). CDR3 reads: CAWSRVGQGYQPQHF. Read as DNA, the sequence is TGTGCCTGGAGTAGGGTGGGACAGGGATATCAGCCCCAGCATTTT.